What follows are 27 T cell receptor beta chains derived from one specimen sequenced in a study of cytomegalovirus exposure and HLA in healthy donors. In the PCR, 60 Vbeta and 13 Jbeta primers were used. Data came from immunoSEQ multiplex PCR; TCRdb stores just in-frame clones and leaves some out. Of fewer than 150,000 clones in the sample, around 85% were seen once. Sequenced material: PBMCs. The receptors come from a man aged 40-50 years in good health and CMV-seropositive.

The chain employs TRBV6-5 and TRBJ2-3, with 10 bases lining up with TRBD1. This CDR3 is built from 12 residues. Germline CDR1 reads MNHEY; CDR2 reads SVGAGI. V lost 5 bases and J lost 10; bases outside the gene matches: 3. This chain's CDR3 is CASSQGQGSQYF. In nucleotides, the CDR3 is TGTGCCAGCAGTCAGGGACAGGGGTCGCAGTATTTT.

The chain has TRBV5-4 and TRBJ2-7; 8 nucleotides agree with TRBD1. Germline CDR1 is SGHNT and CDR2 is YYREEE (reference sequence). The CDR3 extends over 15 amino acids. The V segment lost 3 bases and the J segment 3 bases; nucleotides outside the gene matches: 8. The CDR3 coding sequence is TGTGCCAGCAGCTCCGACAGGGGTTACAACTACGAGCAGTACTTC. Translation: CASSSDRGYNYEQYF.

As concerns this clone: Mismatch with germline at one junction end may stem from a read error. The chain has TRBV15 and TRBJ2-7; D call uncertain. CDR1 and CDR2 from the germline V gene are LNHNV and YYDKDF (reference sequence). This CDR3 contains 15 residues. CDR3 DNA: TGTGCCGCCAGCAGAGTTCGAGAGAGTGTCTACGAGCAGTACTTC. It translates to CAASRVRESVYEQYF.

V is TRBV4-3 and J is TRBJ2-1; TRBD2 aligns across 11 bases. The germline V gene encodes CDR1 LGHNA and CDR2 YSLEER. V lost 2 bases, J lost 6 bases, and 6 bases stayed unmatched. This CDR3 is built from 16 residues. The CDR3 sequence: CASSQRVAGGRNEQFF. CDR3 DNA sequence: TGCGCCAGCAGCCAAAGGGTAGCGGGGGGGCGCAATGAGCAGTTCTTC.

This clone appeared a single time. V usage is TRBV30 and J usage is TRBJ1-5; no reliable D call. The CDR3 spans 13 residues. Germline CDR1 reads GTSNPN; CDR2 reads SVGIG (reference sequence). V was shortened by 4 bases and J by 1 base, with 8 bases between the two germline ends. CDR3 amino acids: CAWTAGSNQPQHF. The CDR3 bases are TGTGCCTGGACGGCAGGCAGCAATCAGCCCCAGCATTTT.

This chain uses TRBV29-1 with TRBJ1-2; 9 nucleotides align to TRBD1. Germline CDR1 SQVTM, CDR2 ANQGSEA. This CDR3 is 13 amino acids long. V was clipped by 4 bases and J by 8 bases; unmatched bases: 8. CDR3 in DNA: TGCAGCGTTGGGGGACAGGGAAACTTAGGCTACACCTTC. This codes for CSVGGQGNLGYTF.

The chain links TRBV5-1 to TRBJ1-1, with 10 positions matching TRBD1. Germline loops: CDR1 SGHRS, CDR2 YFSETQ. The CDR3 extends over 15 amino acids. The V segment lost 4 bases and the J segment 5 bases; nucleotides outside the gene matches: 8. The CDR3 protein is CASSGRTGGRTEAFF. CDR3 nucleotide sequence: TGCGCCAGCAGCGGACGGACAGGGGGGAGGACTGAAGCTTTCTTT.

CDR3 loop: CASSLREQGFYQPQHF. For the CDR3, the DNA is TGTGCCAGCAGCTTACGGGAACAGGGATTCTATCAGCCCCAGCATTTT. The V call is TRBV7-8, the J call TRBJ1-5; a weak D match, TRBD1 (6 bases). The CDR3 runs to 16 residues. CDR1 is SGHVS, CDR2 FQNEAQ, per germline. V was pared by 2 bases and J by 5 bases, with 16 bases between.

The chain carries TRBV7-9 and TRBJ1-6, with D uncertain. There are 15 residues in the CDR3. From germline, CDR1 is SEHNR and CDR2 FQNEAQ (reference sequence). V lost 1 base and J lost 8, with 12 bases in between. In DNA form, the CDR3 reads TGTGCCAGCAGCTTAGTAGGAGCGAAGGATTCACCCCTCCACTTT. This sequence encodes CASSLVGAKDSPLHF.

The chain carries TRBV10-3 and TRBJ2-4, with D maybe TRBD1 (6 bases). Trimming took 2 bases from V and 1 from J, leaving 9 bases between them. Germline CDR1 and CDR2: ENHRY and SYGVKD. The CDR3 contains 15 residues. CDR3 sequence reads: CAISETDRAKNIQYF. In DNA, the CDR3 is TGTGCCATCAGTGAGACCGACAGGGCCAAAAACATTCAGTACTTC.

This clone has just a few counts. The rearrangement links TRBV6-6 to TRBJ2-7; D may be TRBD1 (5 bases). V shed 6 bases and J shed 4 bases, with 10 bases lying between them. The CDR3 contains 12 residues. Germline loops: CDR1 MNHNY, CDR2 SVGAGI (reference sequence). The CDR3 is CASSPDRYEQYF. The CDR3 DNA follows: TGTGCCAGCAGCCCAGACAGATACGAGCAGTACTTC.

J is TRBJ2-5 and V is TRBV30, with TRBD2 identical over 8 bases. The CDR3 is made up of 15 amino acids. CDR1 GTSNPN and CDR2 SVGIG come from the germline V gene (reference sequence). Trimming removed 4 bases from V and 4 bases from J; junction bases left unmatched: 11. The CDR3 loop is CAWTPLGGAGETQYF. The CDR3, as DNA: TGTGCCTGGACCCCTCTCGGGGGGGCCGGAGAGACCCAGTACTTC.

This sequence joins TRBV19 and TRBJ1-1; 9 bases line up with TRBD1. V lost 6 bases to trimming and J lost 0 bases; unmatched junction nucleotides: 8. Germline values: CDR1 LNHDA, CDR2 SQIVND (reference sequence). The CDR3 covers 16 residues. As DNA, the CDR3 is TGTGCCAGTAGAAAACTACAGGGGGCCGTGAACACTGAAGCTTTCTTT. Protein product: CASRKLQGAVNTEAFF.

CDR3 nucleotides: TGCGCCAGCAGTCTTTCCCTCGGCTACGAGCAGTACTTC. Residues: CASSLSLGYEQYF. The rearrangement uses TRBV5-1 and TRBJ2-7; no firm D call. The CDR3 consists of 13 residues. Trimming took off 5 bases at V and 3 bases at J, with 12 bases between the two ends. Germline CDR1 and CDR2: SGHRS and YFSETQ.

The rearrangement uses TRBV2 and TRBJ1-1, with TRBD1 matching 9 bases. V shed 7 bases, J shed 2 bases, and the junction held 2 bases outside the gene matches. Germline V gives CDR1 SNHLY, CDR2 FYNNEI. The CDR3 contains 13 residues. CDR3 region: CASTGQGNTEAFF. The CDR3 nucleotides read TGTGCCAGCACGGGACAGGGTAACACTGAAGCTTTCTTT.

The chain combines TRBV15 with TRBJ1-1; 10 positions match TRBD1. CDR1 is LNHNV and CDR2 is YYDKDF in the germline V gene (reference sequence). The CDR3 spans 14 residues. J lost 1 base, V lost 7 bases, and 3 bases had no gene match. The CDR3 DNA sequence: TGTGCCACCAAACGGGACAGGGGGAACACTGAAGCTTTCTTT. This codes for CATKRDRGNTEAFF.

This chain uses TRBV5-1 with TRBJ1-1, with 8 bases identical to TRBD1. This CDR3 contains 13 residues. Germline loops: CDR1 SGHRS, CDR2 YFSETQ. The V and J ends lost 3 bases and 10 bases, in that order; junction bases with no gene match: 8. As DNA, the CDR3 is TGCGCCAGCAGCTCCGGACAGGGAGGGAGAGCTTTCTTT. Amino acid sequence: CASSSGQGGRAFF.

The table lists this clone with a few counts. V and J are TRBV2 and TRBJ2-7; 7 nucleotides line up with TRBD1. Unmatched junction bases numbered 8, after V lost 4 bases and J lost 2 bases. This CDR3 is 15 amino acids long. The germline V gene has CDR1 SNHLY and CDR2 FYNNEI. The CDR3 DNA follows: TGTGCCAGCAGTGTCACAGGGGTCCCAGCCTACGAGCAGTACTTC. Protein: CASSVTGVPAYEQYF. Combining the CDR3 with reference TRBV2 and TRBJ2-7 gives the whole variable domain EPEVTQTPSHQVTQMGQEVILRCVPISNHLYFYWYRQILGQKVEFLVSFYNNEISEKSEIFDDQFSVERPDGSNFTLKIRSTKLEDSAMYFCASSVTGVPAYEQYFGPGTRLTVT.

V is TRBV13 and J is TRBJ2-3; D remains unclear. The CDR3 has 11 amino acids. The ends were cut back, 5 bases at V and 6 bases at J, with 6 bases in the middle. CDR1 is PRHDT, CDR2 FYEKMQ, per germline (reference sequence). The CDR3 coding sequence is TGTGCCAGCAGCCCGAGTGATACGCAGTATTTT. Its translation is CASSPSDTQYF.

The genes are TRBV29-1 and TRBJ1-2; 7 nucleotides align to TRBD1. Germline lookup yields CDR1 SQVTM and CDR2 ANQGSEA. The junction had 5 bases not matched to a gene; V was cut back by 0 bases and J by 4 bases. The CDR3 runs to 14 residues. The CDR3 region has the DNA TGCAGCGTTGAAGAGGCAGGGGGAAGCTATGGCTACACCTTC. Translating gives CSVEEAGGSYGYTF.

The chain recombines TRBV5-1 with TRBJ2-7; 11 positions agree with TRBD2. Germline V gene sequence: CDR1 SGHRS, CDR2 YFSETQ. V gave up 0 bases and J gave up 4 bases; unmatched junction bases: 6. This CDR3 has 16 amino acids. The CDR3 loop is CASSLALAGGPYEQYF. The CDR3 region has the DNA TGCGCCAGCAGCTTGGCGCTAGCGGGAGGACCTTACGAGCAGTACTTC.

This clone was seen just once. This chain uses TRBV29-1 with TRBJ2-2; possibly TRBD2 for D (5 bases). The CDR3 extends over 14 amino acids. Germline V gives CDR1 SQVTM, CDR2 ANQGSEA. Trimming took off 6 bases at V and 2 bases at J, with 13 bases between the two ends. The CDR3, as DNA: TGCAGCGTCACCGGACTCTACAACACCGGGGAGCTGTTTTTT. Translating it yields CSVTGLYNTGELFF.

This chain joins TRBV7-9 and TRBJ2-1; 8 nucleotides align to TRBD2. CDR3 length: 14 residues. The V gene's germline CDR1 is SEHNR and CDR2 FQNEAQ (reference sequence). The V gene end was trimmed by 6 bases and the J gene end by 7 bases; junction bases not matched to a gene: 8. The CDR3 coding sequence is TGTGCCAGCAGTTCCAGCGGGAGTGGGAATGAGCAGTTCTTC. Residues: CASSSSGSGNEQFF.

This sequence joins TRBV5-1 and TRBJ2-2; TRBD2 matches 7 bases. CDR3 length: 14 amino acids. Germline V lookup: CDR1 SGHRS, CDR2 YFSETQ. Trimming removed 5 bases from V and 1 base from J; junction bases left unmatched: 2. The CDR3 DNA reads as TGCGCCAGCAGGGGACTACAGAACACCGGGGAGCTGTTTTTT. Protein product: CASRGLQNTGELFF. Complete variable domain (other parts from reference TRBV5-1 and TRBJ2-2): KAGVTQTPRYLIKTRGQQVTLSCSPISGHRSVSWYQQTPGQGLQFLFEYFSETQRNKGNFPGRFSGRQFSNSRSEMNVSTLELGDSALYLCASRGLQNTGELFFGEGSRLTVL.

The chain is built from TRBV9 and TRBJ2-1; TRBD1 matches at 9 bases. The ends lost 3 bases at V and 5 bases at J; junction bases unmatched: 6. From germline, CDR1 is SGDLS and CDR2 YYNGEE. There are 15 residues in the CDR3. CDR3 nucleotide sequence: TGTGCCAGCAGCGCCCGGGACAGGGTCCACAATGAGCAGTTCTTC. This sequence encodes CASSARDRVHNEQFF.

This chain uses TRBV23-1 with TRBJ2-3, with 13 bases that match TRBD2. Being an ORF, TRBV23-1 has a function that is uncertain. Trimming at V came to 9 bases and at J to 2 bases, leaving 5 bases not matched to a gene. The CDR3 has 15 amino acids. The CDR3 protein is CARPGLAGPTDTQYF. For the CDR3, the DNA is TGCGCCAGACCGGGACTAGCGGGACCCACAGATACGCAGTATTTT.

J is TRBJ2-7 and V is TRBV19; TRBD1 might be the D (6 bases). CDR1 and CDR2 from the germline V gene are LNHDA and SQIVND (reference sequence). This CDR3 has 14 amino acids. The V gene lost 5 bases and the J gene lost 1 base, with 12 bases spanning the gap. CDR3 region: CASSDGQPSYEQYF. The DNA of the CDR3 is TGTGCCAGTAGTGACGGACAGCCATCCTACGAGCAGTACTTC.